These 6 T cell receptor beta chains came from one sample sequenced in a study of molecular identifiers for immune sequencing clone quantification. A single record per CDR3 protein comes from TCRdb applying MiXCR to the PCR reads. The sample has about half a million distinct CDR3 sequences; roughly 24% are singletons. The sample consisted of naive CD8+ T cells from blood, with Jurkat cell RNA spiked in. The subset is: FACS-sorted CD8+CD4-CCR7+CD45RA+ naive T cells. These receptor sequences come from a human donor in good health. Some libraries in this study had Jurkat cell RNA spiked in.

The sample holds many counts of this clonotype. This chain uses TRBV29-1 with TRBJ1-3; D is ambiguous. V was cut by 5 bases and J by 0 bases, with 11 bases left in between. Germline loops: CDR1 SQVTM, CDR2 ANQGSEA. The length of the CDR3 is 14 residues. CDR3: CSVLPASSGNTIYF. In nucleotides, the CDR3 is TGCAGCGTTCTCCCTGCGAGCTCTGGAAACACCATATATTTT. Drawing the rest from reference TRBV29-1 and TRBJ1-3, the complete variable domain is SAVISQKPSRDICQRGTSLTIQCQVDSQVTMMFWYRQQPGQSLTLIATANQGSEATYESGFVIDKFPISRPNLTFSTLTVSNMSPEDSSIYLCSVLPASSGNTIYFGEGSWLTVV.

Turning to this clonotype: A junction boundary mismatches the germline segment, possibly from a read error. The V and J genes are TRBV30 and TRBJ1-1; the match to TRBD1 covers 8 bases. This CDR3 is built from 14 residues. Germline V CDR1 and CDR2: GTSNPN, SVGIG (reference sequence). CDR3 sequence reads: CARSPTQGDTEAFF. The CDR3 coding sequence is TGTGCCCGGAGTCCGACACAGGGGGATACTGAAGCTTTCTTT.

This clonotype was seen at least ten times. The V gene is TRBV28, the J gene TRBJ2-4; 8 nucleotides align to TRBD2. The CDR3 sequence is 18 residues long. After removal of 4 bases from V and 0 bases from J, the junction contained 11 bases not matched to a gene. CDR1 MDHEN and CDR2 SYDVKM come from the germline V gene. The CDR3, as DNA: TGTGCCAGCAGTTCCGGGGTTAGCGGGACGCTAGCCAAAAACATTCAGTACTTC. Amino acids: CASSSGVSGTLAKNIQYF.

This clonotype was seen at least ten times. The chain carries TRBV5-4 and TRBJ2-1, with TRBD2 identical over 7 bases. Losses at the gene ends were 3 bases for V and 0 bases for J; bases not matched to a gene: 6. Germline CDR1 reads SGHNT; CDR2 reads YYREEE (reference sequence). CDR3 length equals 16 residues. The CDR3 DNA is TGTGCCAGCAGCTCCCCTACTAGCGACTCCTACAATGAGCAGTTCTTC. It encodes CASSSPTSDSYNEQFF.

This clonotype was observed a handful of times. This chain links TRBV7-2 with TRBJ2-7; the D gene is possibly TRBD1 (6 bases). In germline, CDR1 is SGHTA, CDR2 FQGNSA. V lost 1 base to trimming and J lost 3 bases, with 16 bases between them. The CDR3 consists of 16 residues. CDR3 sequence: CASSLVPGAVGYEQYF. CDR3 sequence (DNA): TGTGCCAGCAGCTTAGTTCCAGGGGCGGTGGGCTACGAGCAGTACTTC.

The rearrangement joins TRBV4-3 to TRBJ1-3; TRBD1 aligns across 8 bases. This CDR3 is built from 15 residues. Trimming took 0 bases from V and 5 from J; bases not matched to a gene: 3. Germline CDR1 and CDR2: LGHNA and YSLEER. The CDR3 coding sequence is TGCGCCAGCAGCCAAGATAGGACAGGGAGAAACACCATATATTTT. The encoded protein is CASSQDRTGRNTIYF.